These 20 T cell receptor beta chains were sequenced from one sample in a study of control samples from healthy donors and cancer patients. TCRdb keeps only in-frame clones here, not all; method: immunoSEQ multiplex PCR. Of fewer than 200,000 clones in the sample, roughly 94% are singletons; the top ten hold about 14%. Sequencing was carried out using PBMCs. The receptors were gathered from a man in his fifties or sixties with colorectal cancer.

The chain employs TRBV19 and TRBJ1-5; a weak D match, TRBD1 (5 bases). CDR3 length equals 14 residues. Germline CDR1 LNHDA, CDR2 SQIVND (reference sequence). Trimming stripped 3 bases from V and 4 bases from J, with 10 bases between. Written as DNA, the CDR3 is TGTGCCAGTAGTATGATGTCAGGGAATCAGCCCCAGCATTTT. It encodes CASSMMSGNQPQHF. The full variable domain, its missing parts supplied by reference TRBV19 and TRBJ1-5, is DGGITQSPKYLFRKEGQNVTLSCEQNLNHDAMYWYRQDPGQGLRLIYYSQIVNDFQKGDIAEGYSVSREKKESFPLTVTSAQKNPTAFYLCASSMMSGNQPQHFGDGTRLSIL.

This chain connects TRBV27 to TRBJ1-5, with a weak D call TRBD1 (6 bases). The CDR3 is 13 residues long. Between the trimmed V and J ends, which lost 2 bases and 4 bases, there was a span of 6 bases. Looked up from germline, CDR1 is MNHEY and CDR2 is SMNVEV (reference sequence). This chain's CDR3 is CASSLRGNQPQHF. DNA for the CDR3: TGTGCCAGCAGTTTAAGGGGGAATCAGCCCCAGCATTTT.

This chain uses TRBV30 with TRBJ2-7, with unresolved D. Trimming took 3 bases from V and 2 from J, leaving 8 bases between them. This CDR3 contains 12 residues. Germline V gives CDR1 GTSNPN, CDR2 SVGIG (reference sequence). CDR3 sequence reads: CAWSRPPYEQYF. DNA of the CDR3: TGTGCCTGGAGCAGACCTCCCTACGAGCAGTACTTC.

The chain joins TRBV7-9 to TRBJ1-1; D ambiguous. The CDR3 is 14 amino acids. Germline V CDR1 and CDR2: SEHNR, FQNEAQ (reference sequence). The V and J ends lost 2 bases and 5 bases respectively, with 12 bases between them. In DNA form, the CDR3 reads TGTGCCAGCAGCTTACGGGTGGTGGGGACTGAAGCTTTCTTT. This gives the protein CASSLRVVGTEAFF.

DNA for the CDR3: TGCGCCAGCAGCTCCGGGACAGGGCGGGCCGCTTTCTTT. Translating it yields CASSSGTGRAAFF. This chain uses TRBV5-1 with TRBJ1-1, with 9 bases fitting TRBD1. The germline V gene encodes CDR1 SGHRS and CDR2 YFSETQ. After removal of 3 bases from V and 11 bases from J, the junction contained 8 bases not matched to a gene. The CDR3 has 13 amino acids.

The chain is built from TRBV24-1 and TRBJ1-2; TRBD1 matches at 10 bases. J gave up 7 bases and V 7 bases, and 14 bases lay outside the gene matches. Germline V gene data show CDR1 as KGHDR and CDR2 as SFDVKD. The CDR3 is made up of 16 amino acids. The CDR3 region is CATSHGDRGHIGGYTF. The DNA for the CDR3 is TGTGCCACCAGCCACGGGGACAGGGGTCATATTGGTGGCTACACCTTC.

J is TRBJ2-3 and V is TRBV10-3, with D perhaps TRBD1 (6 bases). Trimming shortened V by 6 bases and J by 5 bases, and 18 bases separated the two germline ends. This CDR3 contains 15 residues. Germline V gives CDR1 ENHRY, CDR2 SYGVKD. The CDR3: CAISFSGTRLDTQYF. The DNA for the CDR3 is TGTGCCATCAGCTTCTCCGGGACAAGATTAGATACGCAGTATTTT.

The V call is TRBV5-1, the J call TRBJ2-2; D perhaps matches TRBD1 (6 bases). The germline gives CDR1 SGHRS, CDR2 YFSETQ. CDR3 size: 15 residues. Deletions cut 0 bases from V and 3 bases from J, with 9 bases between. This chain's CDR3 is CASSLGQEDTGELFF. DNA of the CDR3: TGCGCCAGCAGCTTGGGACAGGAGGACACCGGGGAGCTGTTTTTT. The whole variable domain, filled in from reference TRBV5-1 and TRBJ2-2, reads KAGVTQTPRYLIKTRGQQVTLSCSPISGHRSVSWYQQTPGQGLQFLFEYFSETQRNKGNFPGRFSGRQFSNSRSEMNVSTLELGDSALYLCASSLGQEDTGELFFGEGSRLTVL.

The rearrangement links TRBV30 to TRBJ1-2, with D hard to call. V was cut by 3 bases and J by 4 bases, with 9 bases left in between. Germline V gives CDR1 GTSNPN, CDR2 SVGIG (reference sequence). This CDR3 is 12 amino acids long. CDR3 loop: CAWRGQFYGYTF. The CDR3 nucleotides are TGTGCCTGGAGGGGCCAGTTCTATGGCTACACCTTC.

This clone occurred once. CDR3 in DNA: TGTGCCAGCATGGGGCAGAGCCAGGAGACCCAGTACTTC. It codes for CASMGQSQETQYF. The V gene is TRBV2, the J gene TRBJ2-5; a possible D gene is TRBD1 (5 bases). This CDR3 has 13 amino acids. Trimming took off 7 bases at V and 5 bases at J, with 14 bases between the two ends. Germline-derived CDR1 and CDR2 are SNHLY and FYNNEI.

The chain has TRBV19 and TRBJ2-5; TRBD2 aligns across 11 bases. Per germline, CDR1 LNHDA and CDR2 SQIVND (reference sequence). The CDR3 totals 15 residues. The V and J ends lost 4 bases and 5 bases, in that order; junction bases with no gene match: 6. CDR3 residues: CASSTLAGAGETQYF. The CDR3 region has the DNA TGTGCCAGTAGTACACTAGCGGGGGCGGGGGAGACCCAGTACTTC. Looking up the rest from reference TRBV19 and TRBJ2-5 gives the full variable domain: DGGITQSPKYLFRKEGQNVTLSCEQNLNHDAMYWYRQDPGQGLRLIYYSQIVNDFQKGDIAEGYSVSREKKESFPLTVTSAQKNPTAFYLCASSTLAGAGETQYFGPGTRLLVL.

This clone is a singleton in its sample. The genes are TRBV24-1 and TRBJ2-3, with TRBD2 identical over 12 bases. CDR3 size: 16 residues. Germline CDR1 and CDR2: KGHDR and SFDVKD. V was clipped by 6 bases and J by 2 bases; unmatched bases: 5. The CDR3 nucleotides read TGTGCCACCAGTTGGACTAGCGGGGCCACCACAGATACGCAGTATTTT. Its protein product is CATSWTSGATTDTQYF.

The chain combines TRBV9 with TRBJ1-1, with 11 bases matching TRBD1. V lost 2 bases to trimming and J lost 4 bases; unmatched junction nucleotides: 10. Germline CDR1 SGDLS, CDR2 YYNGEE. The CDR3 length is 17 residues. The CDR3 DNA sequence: TGTGCCAGCAGCGTGTCCGGGACAGGGGGTTTTGGCACTGAAGCTTTCTTT. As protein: CASSVSGTGGFGTEAFF.

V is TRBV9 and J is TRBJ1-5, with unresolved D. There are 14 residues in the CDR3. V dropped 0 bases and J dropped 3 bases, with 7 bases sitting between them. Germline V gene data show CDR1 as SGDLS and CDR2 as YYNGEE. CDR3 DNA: TGTGCCAGCAGCGTAGGGTCGGCCAATCAGCCCCAGCATTTT. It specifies CASSVGSANQPQHF. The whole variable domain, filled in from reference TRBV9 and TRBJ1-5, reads DSGVTQTPKHLITATGQRVTLRCSPRSGDLSVYWYQQSLDQGLQFLIQYYNGEERAKGNILERFSAQQFPDLHSELNLSSLELGDSALYFCASSVGSANQPQHFGDGTRLSIL.

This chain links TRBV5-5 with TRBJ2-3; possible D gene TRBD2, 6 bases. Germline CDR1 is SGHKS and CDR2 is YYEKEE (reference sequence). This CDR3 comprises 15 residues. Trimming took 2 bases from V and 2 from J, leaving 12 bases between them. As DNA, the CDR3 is TGTGCCAGCAGCTTTGGGAGGACCAACACAGATACGCAGTATTTT. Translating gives CASSFGRTNTDTQYF.

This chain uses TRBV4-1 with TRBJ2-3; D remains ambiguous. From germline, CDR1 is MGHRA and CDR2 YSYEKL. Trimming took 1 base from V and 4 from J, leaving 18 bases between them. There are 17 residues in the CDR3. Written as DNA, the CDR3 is TGCGCCAGCAGCCAAGGGGCCTCACTTATTCTCCCAGATACGCAGTATTTT. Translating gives CASSQGASLILPDTQYF.

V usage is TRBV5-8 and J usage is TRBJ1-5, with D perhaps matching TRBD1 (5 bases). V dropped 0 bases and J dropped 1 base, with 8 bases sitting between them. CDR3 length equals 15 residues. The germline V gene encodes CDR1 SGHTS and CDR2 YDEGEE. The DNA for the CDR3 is TGTGCCAGCAGCTTGGTCCAGGGCAGCAATCAGCCCCAGCATTTT. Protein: CASSLVQGSNQPQHF.

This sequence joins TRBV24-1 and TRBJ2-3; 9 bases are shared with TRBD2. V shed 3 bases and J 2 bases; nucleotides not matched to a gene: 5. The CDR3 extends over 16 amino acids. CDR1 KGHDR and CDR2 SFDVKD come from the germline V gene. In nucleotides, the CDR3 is TGTGCCACCAGTGATCAGCGGGGGGCAAACACAGATACGCAGTATTTT. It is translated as CATSDQRGANTDTQYF.

The CDR3 DNA is TGTGCCAGCAGCTTGGCTATAACAGGGCCACTCTATGGCTACACCTTC. It yields the protein CASSLAITGPLYGYTF. The V gene is TRBV5-5, the J gene TRBJ1-2; perhaps TRBD1 as D (6 bases). Germline CDR1 reads SGHKS; CDR2 reads YYEKEE (reference sequence). The CDR3 extends over 16 amino acids. V was pared by 0 bases and J by 4 bases, with 16 bases between.

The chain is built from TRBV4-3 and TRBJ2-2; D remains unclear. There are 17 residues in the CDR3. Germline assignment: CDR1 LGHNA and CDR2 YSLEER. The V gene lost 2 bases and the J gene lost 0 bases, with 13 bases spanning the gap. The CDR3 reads CASSQPGGNPNTGELFF. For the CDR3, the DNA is TGCGCCAGCAGCCAACCGGGTGGCAACCCGAACACCGGGGAGCTGTTTTTT.